The table lists the clone carrying this T cell receptor (beta chain) with a few counts. Its target is not known. The ends were cut back, 4 bases at V and 7 bases at J, with 21 bases in the middle. The CDR3 contains 17 residues. From germline, CDR1 is SGHDT and CDR2 YYEEEE. These data come from a study of T-cell memory formation after mild COVID-19. Study-level results: Pre-infection memory showed some responding clones, and this suggested that cross-reactive memory joined.

A single record per CDR3 protein comes from TCRdb applying MiXCR to the 5' RACE reads. The sample comprises under 700,000 distinct CDR3 sequences, roughly 21% of which are singletons, and approximately 12% rests with the top ten. J is TRBJ1-6 and V is TRBV5-6; possibly TRBD1 for D (6 bases). The sequence was collected from an adult woman who had mild COVID-19 (a few samples of this study predate the infection). Cell type and time point are not known. The sample consisted of PBMCs or a T cell subset sorted from them (not recorded which). The CDR3 DNA sequence: TGTGCCAGCAGCCCGAGGGGCAGGGGTATCTCGAATTCACCCCTCCACTTT. Translating it yields CASSPRGRGISNSPLHF.